Listed below are T cell receptor beta chains from one sample, sequenced in a study of cytomegalovirus exposure and HLA in healthy donors. TCRdb's table, derived via immunoSEQ multiplex PCR, lists solely in-frame clones and lacks some. The sample yields about 130,000 clones, 65% to 90% seen once. The sequenced material came from PBMCs. The receptors were gathered from a man aged 18 to 30 in good health and CMV-seronegative. CDR3s include the opening cysteine and the closing phenylalanine or tryptophan. Fields, in order: V gene, J gene, D gene, clone size, CDR3 DNA, CDR3 protein. A D gene is named only where the DNA matches it firmly. Rows give clone size only sometimes, using once, few, many, or a class for an expanded clone.

V: TRBV27
J: TRBJ1-5
D: -
size: once
DNA: TGTGCCAGCGGTCTTAGGCCTCACCAGGGTCACGGTCAGCCCCAGCATTTT
CDR3: CASGLRPHQGHGQPQHF

V: TRBV5-6
J: TRBJ2-7
D: TRBD1
size: -
DNA: TGTGCCAGCAGCCCCACAGGGGTTTCCCACGAGCAGTACTTC
CDR3: CASSPTGVSHEQYF

V: TRBV9
J: TRBJ2-1
D: -
size: -
DNA: TGTGCCAGCAGCGTAGCCATATCTCAGAATGAGCAGTTCTTC
CDR3: CASSVAISQNEQFF

V: TRBV5-6
J: TRBJ2-7
D: TRBD2
size: -
DNA: TGTGCCAGCAGCTTCCTAGCGGGGGCCCTCGTCGACGAGCAGTACTTC
CDR3: CASSFLAGALVDEQYF

V: TRBV4-3
J: TRBJ2-3
D: -
size: -
DNA: TGCGCCAGCAGCCAAGTTGGCCGGGTACAGTATTTT
CDR3: CASSQVGRVQYF

V: TRBV29-1
J: TRBJ2-3
D: -
size: -
DNA: TGCAGCGTTGACGGGGGAACAGATACGCAGTATTTT
CDR3: CSVDGGTDTQYF

V: TRBV11-2
J: TRBJ1-6
D: -
size: -
DNA: TGTGCCAGCAGCTTAGATCGTCGCCTCCACTTT
CDR3: CASSLDRRLHF

V: TRBV5-1
J: TRBJ2-5
D: TRBD2
size: once
DNA: TGCGCCAGCAGCTGGAGCGGGGGGGCAGTAGAGACCCAGTACTTC
CDR3: CASSWSGGAVETQYF

V: TRBV19
J: TRBJ1-1
D: TRBD1
size: -
DNA: TGTGCCAGTAGCGACAGGGGGAATGAAGCTTTCTTT
CDR3: CASSDRGNEAFF

V: TRBV5-8
J: TRBJ1-5
D: TRBD1
size: once
DNA: TGTGCCAGCAGCTTGGACAGGGGACAAAGGAATCAGCCCCAGCATTTT
CDR3: CASSLDRGQRNQPQHF

V: TRBV5-4
J: TRBJ2-1
D: -
size: once
DNA: TGTGCCAGCAGCTTGTCGTATTTCGATGAGCAGTTCTTC
CDR3: CASSLSYFDEQFF